A single sample gave rise to the 29 T cell receptor beta chains below, sequenced in a study of blood T cell repertoires in COVID-19. Here immunoSEQ multiplex PCR was the method, and the copy in TCRdb shows in-frame clones only, minus some. The sample yields about 300,000 clones, roughly 91% seen once. The sequencing input was peripheral blood. The origin of the receptors is a man aged 40-50 years with acute or convalescent COVID-19.

This chain uses TRBV6-2 or TRBV6-3 with TRBJ2-7, with TRBD2 matching 9 bases. Germline V lookup: CDR1 MNHEY, CDR2 SVGEGT. The J segment lost 6 bases and the V segment lost 2 bases, leaving 26 bases of the junction unmatched. The CDR3 consists of 21 residues. CDR3: CASSYPDPRTVAGAVGGEQYF. The CDR3 DNA follows: TGTGCCAGCAGTTACCCTGACCCCCGGACTGTAGCGGGGGCCGTTGGAGGCGAGCAGTACTTC.

The chain combines TRBV5-1 with TRBJ2-3; possible D gene TRBD1, 6 bases. Trimming took off 0 bases at V and 0 bases at J, with 14 bases between the two ends. The CDR3 spans 17 residues. CDR1 and CDR2 (germline): SGHRS, YFSETQ. CDR3 amino acids: CASSLDWGPTSTDTQYF. The CDR3 DNA reads TGCGCCAGCAGCTTGGACTGGGGGCCCACAAGCACAGATACGCAGTATTTT.

The chain recombines TRBV6-4 with TRBJ1-1, with 12 bases aligning to TRBD1. The J segment lost 5 bases and the V segment lost 5 bases, leaving 6 bases of the junction unmatched. CDR1 and CDR2 from the germline V gene are MRHNA and SNTAGT. The CDR3 loop spans 15 amino acids. The CDR3 sequence is CASSRDRGRWTEAFF. The CDR3 nucleotides read TGTGCCAGCAGTAGGGACAGGGGGCGTTGGACTGAAGCTTTCTTT.

The rearrangement joins TRBV4-2 to TRBJ1-1, with D perhaps matching TRBD1 (5 bases). The CDR3 totals 16 residues. V lost 1 base to trimming and J lost 3 bases, with 15 bases between them. Per the germline V gene, CDR1 is LGHNA and CDR2 is YNFKEQ. CDR3 coding DNA: TGTGCCAGCAGCCAAGGCTCAGGGCATTGGGACACTGAAGCTTTCTTT. Translated, it gives CASSQGSGHWDTEAFF.

The chain combines TRBV29-1 with TRBJ1-1; 9 nucleotides line up with TRBD1. There are 15 residues in the CDR3. In germline, CDR1 is SQVTM, CDR2 ANQGSEA. Trimming removed 6 bases from V and 0 bases from J; junction bases left unmatched: 8. The CDR3 DNA reads as TGCAGCGTGGAGGGACAGGGAGGAATGAACACTGAAGCTTTCTTT. It is translated as CSVEGQGGMNTEAFF. Variable domain in full (rest from reference TRBV29-1 and TRBJ1-1): SAVISQKPSRDICQRGTSLTIQCQVDSQVTMMFWYRQQPGQSLTLIATANQGSEATYESGFVIDKFPISRPNLTFSTLTVSNMSPEDSSIYLCSVEGQGGMNTEAFFGQGTRLTVV.

The chain couples TRBV10-2 to TRBJ2-1, with 8 positions matching TRBD2. Losses at the gene ends were 5 bases for V and 7 bases for J; bases not matched to a gene: 7. Germline lookup yields CDR1 WSHSY and CDR2 SAAADI. The CDR3 has 14 residues. CDR3 nucleotide sequence: TGCGCCAGCAGTAAAACGGGGGGGGCGAATGAGCAGTTCTTC. Its translation is CASSKTGGANEQFF.

This chain uses TRBV6-5 with TRBJ2-1, with a tentative D call TRBD1 (5 bases). The germline CDR1 and CDR2 sequences are MNHEY and SVGAGI. This CDR3 is built from 14 residues. V was cut by 8 bases and J by 3 bases, with 14 bases left in between. Here the CDR3 reads CASEVQGRYNEQFF. CDR3 nucleotides: TGTGCCAGCGAGGTGCAGGGCCGCTACAATGAGCAGTTCTTC.

V usage is TRBV7-2 and J usage is TRBJ1-2; no firm D call. The V end lost 7 bases, the J end lost 3 bases, and 21 bases lay between the germline ends. The CDR3 totals 16 residues. Germline CDR1 SGHTA, CDR2 FQGNSA. The CDR3 region is CASTQYGVNVDYGYTF. The CDR3, as DNA: TGTGCCAGCACCCAATACGGGGTAAATGTAGACTATGGCTACACCTTC.

In DNA, the CDR3 is TGTGCTAGTGGTTTGGTATCGGACAGAAAGTATAATTCACCCCTCCACTTT. The encoded protein is CASGLVSDRKYNSPLHF. The chain employs TRBV12-5 and TRBJ1-6, with a possible D match to TRBD1 (6 bases). The CDR3 length is 17 residues. V dropped 0 bases and J dropped 4 bases, with 13 bases sitting between them. In germline, CDR1 is LGHNT, CDR2 FRNRAP.

The rearrangement joins TRBV30 to TRBJ1-6; tentatively, D is TRBD1 (5 bases). The length of the CDR3 is 13 residues. Trimming left V 8 bases short and J 7 bases short, with 15 bases between. Germline values: CDR1 GTSNPN, CDR2 SVGIG (reference sequence). The chain's CDR3 is CAGGGQGNSPLHF. CDR3 DNA: TGTGCCGGGGGAGGGCAGGGCAATTCACCCCTCCACTTT.

CDR3 in DNA: TGTGCCAGCAGCTTAGGGGGCAGCTATGGCTACACCTTC. It encodes CASSLGGSYGYTF. The chain recombines TRBV7-3 with TRBJ1-2; possibly TRBD1 for D (6 bases). V was trimmed by 2 bases and J by 4 bases, leaving 8 bases between them. The germline CDR1 and CDR2 sequences are SGHTA and FQGTGA. CDR3 length equals 13 residues.

The J gene is TRBJ1-2, the V gene TRBV11-2; D gene unclear. With 5 bases removed from V and 2 bases from J, the gap between germline ends came to 12 bases. There are 14 residues in the CDR3. Germline values: CDR1 SGHAT, CDR2 FQNNGV. CDR3 sequence (DNA): TGTGCCAGCAGCACGACAAGTGGGAACTATGGCTACACCTTC. Its translation is CASSTTSGNYGYTF.

This sequence joins TRBV3-1 (or the pseudogene TRBV3-2) and TRBJ2-1; possibly TRBD2 for D (5 bases). CDR1 and CDR2 (germline): LGHDT, YNNKEL (reference sequence). Trimming removed 0 bases from V and 5 bases from J, with 17 bases in between. The CDR3 is 17 amino acids. Written as DNA, the CDR3 is TGTGCCAGCAGCCAAGATTGGGCCTGGGCCGGGGACAATGAGCAGTTCTTC. Protein product: CASSQDWAWAGDNEQFF.

This clone has only one observation. This chain joins TRBV19 and TRBJ1-2, with D unresolved. Germline CDR1 and CDR2: LNHDA and SQIVND (reference sequence). The CDR3 runs 14 residues. Trimming removed 3 bases from V and 10 bases from J, with 18 bases in between. The CDR3: CASSIRETTGDYTF. CDR3 DNA sequence: TGTGCCAGTAGTATCCGCGAGACCACCGGAGACTACACCTTC.

This clone was counted between two and nine times. The chain employs TRBV19 and TRBJ1-4; D not resolved. Trimming removed 5 bases from V and 5 bases from J, with 12 bases in between. The germline CDR1 and CDR2 sequences are LNHDA and SQIVND (reference sequence). The CDR3 is 14 residues long. In DNA form, the CDR3 reads TGTGCCAGTAGTCTATACAGCTGGAATGAAAAACTGTTTTTT. Protein sequence: CASSLYSWNEKLFF.

This chain connects TRBV19 to TRBJ1-1; D ambiguous. Trimming shortened V by 2 bases and J by 0 bases, and 19 bases separated the two germline ends. CDR3 length equals 18 residues. Germline assignment: CDR1 LNHDA and CDR2 SQIVND (reference sequence). The CDR3 spells CASSIPSGRSPMNTEAFF. The DNA for the CDR3 is TGTGCCAGTAGTATACCCTCCGGCAGGTCCCCCATGAACACTGAAGCTTTCTTT.

The chain carries TRBV6-6 and TRBJ1-2, with 7 positions matching TRBD1. The CDR3 runs to 17 residues. The V gene's germline CDR1 is MNHNY and CDR2 SVGAGI (reference sequence). Trimming removed 5 bases from V and 2 bases from J; junction bases left unmatched: 14. Written as DNA, the CDR3 is TGTGCCAGCAGTCCCCTTTTTAGAGGGGGCGCAAACTATGGCTACACCTTC. As protein: CASSPLFRGGANYGYTF.

This chain connects TRBV4-1 to TRBJ2-1; 7 positions match TRBD2. Germline CDR1 reads MGHRA; CDR2 reads YSYEKL. V gave up 1 base and J gave up 8 bases; unmatched junction bases: 8. This CDR3 spans 15 amino acids. CDR3 in amino acids: CASSQGSGADHEQFF. For the CDR3, the DNA is TGCGCCAGCAGCCAAGGGAGCGGGGCGGATCATGAGCAGTTCTTC.

The rearrangement joins TRBV27 to TRBJ1-1; D is uncertain. Between the trimmed V and J ends, which lost 6 bases and 0 bases, there was a span of 11 bases. The CDR3 loop spans 14 amino acids. Germline assignment: CDR1 MNHEY and CDR2 SMNVEV (reference sequence). DNA of the CDR3: TGTGCCAGCAGAGGAAGGAGCATGAACACTGAAGCTTTCTTT. It is translated as CASRGRSMNTEAFF.

The genes are TRBV2 and TRBJ2-7; the D gene is possibly TRBD1 (5 bases). From germline, CDR1 is SNHLY and CDR2 FYNNEI. This CDR3 is built from 13 residues. Trimming removed 1 base from V and 2 bases from J, with 6 bases in between. The CDR3 region is CASSEGGPYEQYF. In nucleotides, the CDR3 is TGTGCCAGCAGTGAAGGGGGCCCCTACGAGCAGTACTTC.

This chain's CDR3 is CASSSVSSYEQYF. As DNA, the CDR3 is TGCGCCAGCAGCTCGGTGAGCTCCTACGAGCAGTACTTC. The chain recombines TRBV5-1 with TRBJ2-7; unclear D gene. This CDR3 has 13 residues. The ends were cut back, 3 bases at V and 0 bases at J, with 7 bases in the middle. CDR1 and CDR2 from the germline V gene are SGHRS and YFSETQ.

The rearrangement uses TRBV19 and TRBJ2-1; D gene unclear. The CDR3 spans 15 residues. Germline V gene sequence: CDR1 LNHDA, CDR2 SQIVND (reference sequence). V was trimmed by 1 base and J by 3 bases, leaving 10 bases between them. CDR3 protein: CASSIGFFSYNEQFF. In nucleotides, the CDR3 is TGTGCCAGTAGTATAGGGTTTTTTAGCTACAATGAGCAGTTCTTC.

This clone was recorded a few times. The gene calls are TRBV2 and TRBJ1-2; TRBD1 agrees at 9 bases. After removal of 7 bases from V and 2 bases from J, the junction contained 5 bases not matched to a gene. The CDR3 spans 14 residues. The germline CDR1 and CDR2 sequences are SNHLY and FYNNEI. The CDR3 region is CASILGQGNYGYTF. DNA for the CDR3: TGTGCCAGCATCCTGGGACAGGGAAACTATGGCTACACCTTC.

The chain carries TRBV7-9 and TRBJ1-6; TRBD1 is a possible D gene (6 bases). Trimming left V 2 bases short and J 5 bases short, with 7 bases between. In germline, CDR1 is SEHNR, CDR2 FQNEAQ (reference sequence). The CDR3 consists of 14 residues. The CDR3 protein is CASSLPGDNSPLHF. In DNA form, the CDR3 reads TGTGCCAGCAGCTTACCAGGGGATAATTCACCCCTCCACTTT.

This clone was found a few times. V usage is TRBV12-5 and J usage is TRBJ2-4; D is possibly TRBD2 (7 bases). CDR3 length: 14 residues. V lost 5 bases, J lost 3 bases, and 11 bases lay in between. Germline values: CDR1 LGHNT, CDR2 FRNRAP. This CDR3 reads CASGEGGDKNIQYF. CDR3 DNA: TGTGCTAGTGGTGAAGGGGGGGACAAAAACATTCAGTACTTC.

V and J are TRBV19 and TRBJ2-7, with no clear D. Germline V gene lookup returns CDR1 LNHDA and CDR2 SQIVND (reference sequence). Trimming shortened V by 6 bases and J by 2 bases, and 14 bases separated the two germline ends. This CDR3 is 14 amino acids long. CDR3 sequence: CASSPGELTYEQYF. The DNA for the CDR3 is TGTGCCAGTAGCCCCGGAGAACTCACCTACGAGCAGTACTTC. The full variable domain, completed using reference TRBV19 and TRBJ2-7, is DGGITQSPKYLFRKEGQNVTLSCEQNLNHDAMYWYRQDPGQGLRLIYYSQIVNDFQKGDIAEGYSVSREKKESFPLTVTSAQKNPTAFYLCASSPGELTYEQYFGPGTRLTVT.

The genes are TRBV10-1 and TRBJ2-3, with D hard to call. Trimming removed 2 bases at V and 1 base at J, with 10 bases between. The germline V gene encodes CDR1 WNHNN and CDR2 SYGVQD (reference sequence). The CDR3 covers 15 residues. The CDR3 here is CASSERGSRTDTQYF. The CDR3, as DNA: TGCGCCAGCAGTGAGCGCGGATCCCGCACAGATACGCAGTATTTT.

The chain joins TRBV7-7 to TRBJ2-5, with TRBD2 identical over 9 bases. Per the germline V gene, CDR1 is SSHAT and CDR2 is FNYEAQ (reference sequence). V lost 4 bases, J lost 1 base, and 7 bases stayed unmatched. The CDR3 contains 16 residues. CDR3 in amino acids: CASSSSGTNLQETQYF. The CDR3 nucleotides read TGTGCCAGCAGCTCTAGCGGGACGAACCTCCAAGAGACCCAGTACTTC.

This chain uses TRBV15 with TRBJ1-1; D remains unclear. The germline V gene has CDR1 LNHNV and CDR2 YYDKDF (reference sequence). The length of the CDR3 is 17 residues. V lost 0 bases and J lost 5, with 19 bases in between. The DNA of the CDR3 is TGTGCCACCAGCAGAGATTGGGCATACGGCACGGGGACTGAAGCTTTCTTT. Translated: CATSRDWAYGTGTEAFF.